This T cell receptor (beta chain) was identified during a study of blood T cell repertoires in COVID-19. Study information: The United States, Italy and Spain provided the acute and convalescent COVID-19 samples.

The J segment lost 3 bases and the V segment lost 1 base, leaving 5 bases of the junction unmatched. CDR3 size: 15 residues. Germline assignment: CDR1 SGHVS and CDR2 FNYEAQ. How the authors handled the data: Reference gene primer amplification yielded estimated nucleated cell counts. Measured with immunoSEQ multiplex PCR; TCRdb has only the in-frame clones, and not every one. V and J calls and clone size are copied from that table; D and trimming were computed from the DNA. The sample shows some 89,000 clones, 65% to 85% of them seen only once. This clone was found once. The chain has TRBV7-6 and TRBJ2-7, with 8 positions matching TRBD1. This clonotype originated in a man aged 60 to 69 with acute or convalescent COVID-19. The material sequenced was peripheral blood. The DNA for the CDR3 is TGTGCCAGCAGCTTAGAGGCAGGGGGCTTCTACGAGCAGTACTTC. Its translation: CASSLEAGGFYEQYF.